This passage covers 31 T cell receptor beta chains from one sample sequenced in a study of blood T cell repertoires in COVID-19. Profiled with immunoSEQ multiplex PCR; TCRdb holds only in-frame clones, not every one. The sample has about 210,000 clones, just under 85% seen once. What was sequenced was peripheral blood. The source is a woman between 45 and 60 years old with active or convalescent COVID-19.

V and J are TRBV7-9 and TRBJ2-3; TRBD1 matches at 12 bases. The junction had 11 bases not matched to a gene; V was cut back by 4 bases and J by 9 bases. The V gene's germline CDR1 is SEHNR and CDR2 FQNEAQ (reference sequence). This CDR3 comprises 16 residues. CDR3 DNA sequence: TGTGCCAGCAGCTCTCGACCGGGACAGGGGGCCATGACGCAGTATTTT. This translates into CASSSRPGQGAMTQYF.

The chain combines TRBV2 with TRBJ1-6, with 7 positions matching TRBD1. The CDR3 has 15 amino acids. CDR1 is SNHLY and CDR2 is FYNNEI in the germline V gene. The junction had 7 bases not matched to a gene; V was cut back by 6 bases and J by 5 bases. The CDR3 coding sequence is TGTGCCAGCAGCCGGCGACAGGGCAATAATTCACCCCTCCACTTT. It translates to CASSRRQGNNSPLHF.

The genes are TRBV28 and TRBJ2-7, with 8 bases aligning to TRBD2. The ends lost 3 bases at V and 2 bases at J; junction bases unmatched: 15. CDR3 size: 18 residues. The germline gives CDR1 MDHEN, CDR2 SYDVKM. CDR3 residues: CASSFGGWKAGGTYEQYF. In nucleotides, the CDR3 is TGTGCCAGCAGTTTCGGGGGTTGGAAGGCGGGAGGTACCTACGAGCAGTACTTC.

The CDR3 loop reads CASRTLGQGGNEQFF. The CDR3 nucleotides are TGTGCCAGCAGGACCCTGGGACAGGGGGGGAATGAGCAGTTCTTC. V is TRBV6-5 and J is TRBJ2-1, with 11 bases lining up with TRBD1. This CDR3 is built from 15 residues. The ends lost 6 bases at V and 7 bases at J; junction bases unmatched: 8. Per the germline V gene, CDR1 is MNHEY and CDR2 is SVGAGI.

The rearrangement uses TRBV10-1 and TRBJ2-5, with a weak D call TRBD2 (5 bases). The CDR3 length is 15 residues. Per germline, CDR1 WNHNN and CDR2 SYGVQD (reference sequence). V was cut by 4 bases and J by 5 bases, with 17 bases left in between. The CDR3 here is CASSGFSESRETQYF. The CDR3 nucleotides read TGCGCCAGCAGTGGATTTAGCGAGAGCAGGGAGACCCAGTACTTC.

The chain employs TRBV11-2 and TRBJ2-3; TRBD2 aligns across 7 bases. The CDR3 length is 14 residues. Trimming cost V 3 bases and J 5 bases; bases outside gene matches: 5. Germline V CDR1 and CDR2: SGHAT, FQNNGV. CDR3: CASSFTLAVDTQYF. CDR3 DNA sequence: TGTGCCAGCAGCTTTACGCTAGCGGTAGATACGCAGTATTTT.

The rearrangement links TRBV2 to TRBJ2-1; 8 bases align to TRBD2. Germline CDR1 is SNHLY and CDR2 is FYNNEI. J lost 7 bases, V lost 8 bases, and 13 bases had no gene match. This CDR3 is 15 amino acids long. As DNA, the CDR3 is TGTGCCAGCCTTCAGGAAGCGGGAGCAGGGAATGAGCAGTTCTTC. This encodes CASLQEAGAGNEQFF.

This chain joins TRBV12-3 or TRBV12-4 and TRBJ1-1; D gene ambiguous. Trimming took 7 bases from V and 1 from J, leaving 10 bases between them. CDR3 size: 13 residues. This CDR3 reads CASTQPGNTEAFF. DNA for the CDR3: TGTGCCAGCACCCAGCCGGGGAACACTGAAGCTTTCTTT.

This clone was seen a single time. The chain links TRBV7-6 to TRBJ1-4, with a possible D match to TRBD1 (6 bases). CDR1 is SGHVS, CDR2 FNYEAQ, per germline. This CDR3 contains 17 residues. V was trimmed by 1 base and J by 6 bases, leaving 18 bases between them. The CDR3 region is CASSLGGGRTAYEKLFF. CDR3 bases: TGTGCCAGCAGCTTAGGGGGGGGCAGGACTGCTTATGAAAAACTGTTTTTT.

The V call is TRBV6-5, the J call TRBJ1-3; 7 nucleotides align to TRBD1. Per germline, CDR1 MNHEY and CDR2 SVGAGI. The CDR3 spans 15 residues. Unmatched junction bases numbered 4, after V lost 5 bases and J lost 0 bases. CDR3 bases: TGTGCCAGCAGTATGACAGGGTTCTCTGGAAACACCATATATTTT. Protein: CASSMTGFSGNTIYF.

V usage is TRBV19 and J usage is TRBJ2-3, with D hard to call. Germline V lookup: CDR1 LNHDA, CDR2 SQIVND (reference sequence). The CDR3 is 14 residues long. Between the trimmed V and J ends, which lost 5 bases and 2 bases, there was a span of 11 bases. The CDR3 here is CASSSLTITDTQYF. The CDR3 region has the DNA TGTGCCAGTAGTTCTCTTACTATCACAGATACGCAGTATTTT.

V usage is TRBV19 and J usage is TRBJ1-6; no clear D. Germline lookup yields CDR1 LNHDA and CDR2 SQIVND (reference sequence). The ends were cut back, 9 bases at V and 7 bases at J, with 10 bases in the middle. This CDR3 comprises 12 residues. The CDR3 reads CASHGVNSPLHF. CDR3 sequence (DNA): TGTGCCAGCCACGGAGTCAATTCACCCCTCCACTTT.

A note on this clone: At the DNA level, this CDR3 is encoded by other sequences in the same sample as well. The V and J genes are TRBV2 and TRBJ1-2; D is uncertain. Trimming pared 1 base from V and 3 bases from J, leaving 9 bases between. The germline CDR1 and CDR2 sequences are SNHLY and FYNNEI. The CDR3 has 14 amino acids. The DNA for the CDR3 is TGTGCCAGCAGTGAAGAAGAGGGTGACTATGGCTACACCTTC. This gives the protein CASSEEEGDYGYTF.

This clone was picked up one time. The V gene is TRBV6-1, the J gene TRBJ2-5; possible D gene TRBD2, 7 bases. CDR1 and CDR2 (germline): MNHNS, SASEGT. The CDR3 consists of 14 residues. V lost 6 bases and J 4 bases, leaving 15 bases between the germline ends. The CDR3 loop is CASRGTGRGETQYF. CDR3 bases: TGTGCCAGCAGGGGCACAGGGAGGGGAGAGACCCAGTACTTC.

The CDR3 loop is CASSAGGGLDTQYF. The CDR3 nucleotides read TGTGCCAGCAGCGCTGGCGGGGGATTAGATACGCAGTATTTT. The chain is built from TRBV4-2 and TRBJ2-3, with 7 bases that match TRBD2. V gave up 5 bases and J gave up 5 bases; unmatched junction bases: 7. This CDR3 is built from 14 residues. Germline CDR1 is LGHNA and CDR2 is YNFKEQ.

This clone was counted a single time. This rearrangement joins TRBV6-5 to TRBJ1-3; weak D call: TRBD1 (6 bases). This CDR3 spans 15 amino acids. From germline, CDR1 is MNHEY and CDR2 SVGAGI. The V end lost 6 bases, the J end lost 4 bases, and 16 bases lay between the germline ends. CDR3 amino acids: CASSQTQGIGNTIYF. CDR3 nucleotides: TGTGCCAGCAGCCAGACCCAGGGGATCGGAAACACCATATATTTT.

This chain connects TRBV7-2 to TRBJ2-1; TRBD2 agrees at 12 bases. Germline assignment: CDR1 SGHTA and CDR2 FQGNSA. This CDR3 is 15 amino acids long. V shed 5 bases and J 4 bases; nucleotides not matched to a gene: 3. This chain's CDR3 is CASSPTSGGYNEQFF. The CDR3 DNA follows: TGTGCCAGCAGCCCGACTAGCGGGGGTTACAATGAGCAGTTCTTC.

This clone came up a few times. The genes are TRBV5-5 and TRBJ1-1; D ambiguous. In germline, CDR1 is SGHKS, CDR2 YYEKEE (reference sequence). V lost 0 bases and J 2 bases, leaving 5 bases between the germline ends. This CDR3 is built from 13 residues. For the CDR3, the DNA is TGTGCCAGCAGCTTGGGAGTAAACACTGAAGCTTTCTTT. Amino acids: CASSLGVNTEAFF.

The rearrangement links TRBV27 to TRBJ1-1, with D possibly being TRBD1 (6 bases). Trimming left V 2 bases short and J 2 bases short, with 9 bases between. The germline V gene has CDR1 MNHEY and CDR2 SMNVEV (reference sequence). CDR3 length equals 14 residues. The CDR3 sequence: CASSLGTLNTEAFF. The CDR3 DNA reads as TGTGCCAGCAGTTTAGGGACACTAAACACTGAAGCTTTCTTT.

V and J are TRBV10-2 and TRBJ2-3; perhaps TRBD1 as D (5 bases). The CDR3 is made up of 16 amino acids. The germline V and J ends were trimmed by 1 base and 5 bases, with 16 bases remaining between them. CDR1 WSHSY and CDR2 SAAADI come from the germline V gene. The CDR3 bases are TGCGCCAGCAGTGAGTACTCAGGGCTAGTAGGAGATACGCAGTATTTT. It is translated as CASSEYSGLVGDTQYF.

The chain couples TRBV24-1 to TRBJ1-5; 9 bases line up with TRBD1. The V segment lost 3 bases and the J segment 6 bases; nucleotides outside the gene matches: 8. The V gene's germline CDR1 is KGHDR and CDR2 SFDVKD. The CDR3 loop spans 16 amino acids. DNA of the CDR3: TGTGCCACCAGTGATCCCGGGACAGGGAATGTTCAGCCCCAGCATTTT. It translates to CATSDPGTGNVQPQHF.

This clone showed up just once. This chain's CDR3 is CASSRTGSYEQYF. CDR3 bases: TGTGCCAGCAGTCGGACAGGCTCCTACGAGCAGTACTTC. The chain links TRBV5-6 to TRBJ2-7; 7 bases are a match to TRBD1. This CDR3 is built from 13 residues. Germline V gives CDR1 SGHDT, CDR2 YYEEEE. The ends lost 5 bases at V and 0 bases at J; junction bases unmatched: 2.

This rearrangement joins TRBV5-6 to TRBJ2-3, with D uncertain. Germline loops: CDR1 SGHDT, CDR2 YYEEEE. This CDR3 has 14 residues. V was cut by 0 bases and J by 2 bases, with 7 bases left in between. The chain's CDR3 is CASSLVQDTDTQYF. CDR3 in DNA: TGTGCCAGCAGCTTGGTGCAGGACACAGATACGCAGTATTTT.

CDR3 protein: CASSPRLIEQYF. The DNA of the CDR3 is TGTGCCAGCAGCCCCCGTTTAATTGAGCAGTACTTC. The chain has TRBV11-2 and TRBJ2-7, with unresolved D. This CDR3 contains 12 residues. V dropped 5 bases and J dropped 7 bases, with 12 bases sitting between them. Per germline, CDR1 SGHAT and CDR2 FQNNGV. Looking up the rest from reference TRBV11-2 and TRBJ2-7 gives the full variable domain: EAGVAQSPRYKIIEKRQSVAFWCNPISGHATLYWYQQILGQGPKLLIQFQNNGVVDDSQLPKDRFSAERLKGVDSTLKIQPAKLEDSAVYLCASSPRLIEQYFGPGTRLTVT.

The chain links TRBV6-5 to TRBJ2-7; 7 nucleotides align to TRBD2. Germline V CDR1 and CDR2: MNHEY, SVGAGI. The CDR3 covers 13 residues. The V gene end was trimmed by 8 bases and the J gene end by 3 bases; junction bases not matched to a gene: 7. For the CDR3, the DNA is TGTGCCAGCGGTCGCGGGGGATACTACGAGCAGTACTTC. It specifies CASGRGGYYEQYF.

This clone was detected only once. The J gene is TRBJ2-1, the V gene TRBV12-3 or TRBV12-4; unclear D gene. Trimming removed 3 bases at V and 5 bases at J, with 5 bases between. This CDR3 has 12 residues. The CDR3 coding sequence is TGTGCCAGCAGTTTGGAGAACAATGAGCAGTTCTTC. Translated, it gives CASSLENNEQFF.

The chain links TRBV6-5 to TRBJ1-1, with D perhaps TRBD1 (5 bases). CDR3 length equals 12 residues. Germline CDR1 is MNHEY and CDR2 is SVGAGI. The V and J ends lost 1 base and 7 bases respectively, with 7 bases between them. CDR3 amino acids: CASSYYTGEAFF. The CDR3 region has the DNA TGTGCCAGCAGTTACTATACAGGTGAAGCTTTCTTT.

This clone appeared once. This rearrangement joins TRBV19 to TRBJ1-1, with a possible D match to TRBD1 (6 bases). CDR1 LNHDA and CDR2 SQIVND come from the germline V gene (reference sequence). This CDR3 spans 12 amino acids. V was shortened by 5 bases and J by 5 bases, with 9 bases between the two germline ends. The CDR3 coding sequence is TGTGCCAGTAGTTGGACAGTAACTGAAGCTTTCTTT. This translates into CASSWTVTEAFF.

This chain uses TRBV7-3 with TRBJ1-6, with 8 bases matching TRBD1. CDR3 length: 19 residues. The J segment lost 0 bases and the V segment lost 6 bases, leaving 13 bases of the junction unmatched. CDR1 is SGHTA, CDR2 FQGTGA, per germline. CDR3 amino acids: CASRIHSHRGSSYNSPLHF. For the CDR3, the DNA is TGTGCCAGCAGAATACACTCTCACAGGGGGAGCTCCTATAATTCACCCCTCCACTTT. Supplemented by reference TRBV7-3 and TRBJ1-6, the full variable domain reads GAGVSQTPSNKVTEKGKYVELRCDPISGHTALYWYRQSLGQGPEFLIYFQGTGAADDSGLPNDRFFAVRPEGSVSTLKIQRTERGDSAVYLCASRIHSHRGSSYNSPLHFGNGTRLTVT.

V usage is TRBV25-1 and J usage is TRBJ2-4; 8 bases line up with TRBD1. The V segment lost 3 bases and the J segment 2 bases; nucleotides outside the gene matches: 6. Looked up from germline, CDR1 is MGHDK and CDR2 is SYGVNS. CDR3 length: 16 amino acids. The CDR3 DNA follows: TGTGCCAGCAGTGACGGACAGGGACGAACCAAAAACATTCAGTACTTC. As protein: CASSDGQGRTKNIQYF.

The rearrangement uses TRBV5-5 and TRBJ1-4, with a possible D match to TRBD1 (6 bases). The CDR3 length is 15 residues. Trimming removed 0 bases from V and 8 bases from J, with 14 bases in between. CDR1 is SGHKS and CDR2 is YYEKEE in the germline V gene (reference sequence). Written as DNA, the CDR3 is TGTGCCAGCAGCTTGGCGGGGCAGGGGTCAGAAAAACTGTTTTTT. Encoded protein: CASSLAGQGSEKLFF.